Only a few counts were recorded for the clone carrying this T cell receptor (beta chain). Its target is unknown. Regions amplified from RNA transcripts were the TCR beta CDR3 regions. When the TCR CDR3 underwent first-round RT-PCR, the HTBI primer set was used. Each CDR3 protein is one row after TCRdb ran MiXCR on the multiplex PCR reads. Found here are about 600,000 distinct CDR3 sequences, more than 15% of them singletons; the top ten hold around 3.5%. There are 15 residues in the CDR3. The germline V gene has CDR1 LNHNV and CDR2 YYDKDF (reference sequence). V was shortened by 0 bases and J by 3 bases, with 11 bases between the two germline ends. This sample stems from a study of T cells in Graves' hyperthyroidism and ophthalmopathy. Study-wide results and limits: Most thyroid clonotypes that were expanded above 0.001 also turned up in blood.

The V and J genes are TRBV15 and TRBJ1-1; TRBD1 might be the D (5 bases). This clonotype was obtained from a woman in her forties with Graves' ophthalmopathy. Sequencing was performed on blood. CDR3 loop: CATSREEGPDTEAFF. As DNA, the CDR3 is TGTGCCACCAGCAGAGAAGAGGGACCGGACACTGAAGCTTTCTTT.